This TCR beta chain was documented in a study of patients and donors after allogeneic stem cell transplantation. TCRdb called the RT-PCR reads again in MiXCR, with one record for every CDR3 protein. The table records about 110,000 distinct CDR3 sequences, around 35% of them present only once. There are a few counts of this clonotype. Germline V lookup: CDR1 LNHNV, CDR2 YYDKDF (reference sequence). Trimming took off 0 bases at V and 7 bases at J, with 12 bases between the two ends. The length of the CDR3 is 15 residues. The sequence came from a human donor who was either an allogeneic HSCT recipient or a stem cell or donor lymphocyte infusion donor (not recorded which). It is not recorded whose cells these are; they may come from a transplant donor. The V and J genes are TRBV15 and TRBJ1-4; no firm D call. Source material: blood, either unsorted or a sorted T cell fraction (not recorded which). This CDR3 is CATSRERANGEKLFF. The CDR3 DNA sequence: TGTGCCACCAGCAGAGAAAGGGCCAACGGTGAAAAACTGTTTTTT.